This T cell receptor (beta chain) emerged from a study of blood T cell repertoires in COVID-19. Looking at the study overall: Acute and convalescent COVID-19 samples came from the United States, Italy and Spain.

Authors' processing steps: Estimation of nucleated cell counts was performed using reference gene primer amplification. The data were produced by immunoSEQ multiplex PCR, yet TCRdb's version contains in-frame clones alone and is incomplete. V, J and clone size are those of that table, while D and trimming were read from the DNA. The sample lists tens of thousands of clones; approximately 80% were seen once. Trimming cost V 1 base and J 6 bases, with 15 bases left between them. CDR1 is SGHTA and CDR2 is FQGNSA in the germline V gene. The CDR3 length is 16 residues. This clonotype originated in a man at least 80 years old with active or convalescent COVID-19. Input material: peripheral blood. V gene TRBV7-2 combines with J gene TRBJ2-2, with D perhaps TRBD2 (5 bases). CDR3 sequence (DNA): TGTGCCAGCAGCTTAGTAGACGGGATCGGGTCCGGGGAGCTGTTTTTT. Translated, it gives CASSLVDGIGSGELFF.